The clone carrying this T cell receptor beta chain was detected ten times or more. Antigen: not known. Other DNA sequences of this sample code for an identical CDR3. This record comes from a study of shared clonotypes between healthy human individuals. Study findings and constraints: Shared clonotypes: about 5.3% naive CD4, under 4% naive CD8, less than 2.5% memory CD4, approximately 0.41% memory CD8.

Germline CDR1 reads MRHNA; CDR2 reads SNTAGT. Unmatched junction bases numbered 1, after V lost 0 bases and J lost 2 bases. The CDR3 extends over 15 amino acids. Sequencing was performed with immunoSEQ multiplex PCR; in TCRdb, only in-frame clones are kept and a portion is missing. The data contain fewer than 800,000 clones, 92% of them singletons. Cells designated naive CD8 were CD45RO-negative and were positively selected for CCR7, with terminally differentiated effector memory CD45RA+ cells excluded. The sequence was obtained from a man aged 30-40 years in good health. The J gene is TRBJ2-3, the V gene TRBV6-4; 8 nucleotides match TRBD2. The sequenced sample consisted of naive CD8+ T cells sorted from blood. CDR3 sequence: CASSDSGRATDTQYF. The CDR3 DNA follows: TGTGCCAGCAGTGACTCCGGGAGGGCCACAGATACGCAGTATTTT.